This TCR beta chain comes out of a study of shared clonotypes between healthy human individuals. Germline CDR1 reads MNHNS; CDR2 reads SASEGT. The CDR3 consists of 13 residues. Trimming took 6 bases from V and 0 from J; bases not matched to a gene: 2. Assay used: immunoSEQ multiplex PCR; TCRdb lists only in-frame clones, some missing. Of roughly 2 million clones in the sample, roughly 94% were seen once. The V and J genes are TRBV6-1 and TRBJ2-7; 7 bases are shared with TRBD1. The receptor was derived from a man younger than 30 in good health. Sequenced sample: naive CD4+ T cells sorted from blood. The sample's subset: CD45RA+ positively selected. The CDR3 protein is CASRGDSSYEQYF. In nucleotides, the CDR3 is TGTGCCAGCAGGGGGGACAGCTCCTACGAGCAGTACTTC.